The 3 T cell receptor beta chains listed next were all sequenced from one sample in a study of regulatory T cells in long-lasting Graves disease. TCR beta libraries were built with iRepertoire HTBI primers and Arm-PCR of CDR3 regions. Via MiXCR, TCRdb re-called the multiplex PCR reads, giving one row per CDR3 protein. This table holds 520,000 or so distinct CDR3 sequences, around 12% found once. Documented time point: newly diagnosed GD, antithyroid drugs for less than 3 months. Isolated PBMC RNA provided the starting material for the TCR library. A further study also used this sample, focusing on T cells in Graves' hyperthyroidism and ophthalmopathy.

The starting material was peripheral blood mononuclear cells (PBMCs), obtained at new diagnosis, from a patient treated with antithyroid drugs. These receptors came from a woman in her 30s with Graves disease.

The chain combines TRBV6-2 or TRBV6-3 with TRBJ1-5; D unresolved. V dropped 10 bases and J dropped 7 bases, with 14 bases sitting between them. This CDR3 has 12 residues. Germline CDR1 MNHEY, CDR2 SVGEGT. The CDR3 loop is CATRVLGQPQHF. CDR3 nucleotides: TGTGCCACAAGGGTTTTGGGCCAGCCCCAGCATTTT.

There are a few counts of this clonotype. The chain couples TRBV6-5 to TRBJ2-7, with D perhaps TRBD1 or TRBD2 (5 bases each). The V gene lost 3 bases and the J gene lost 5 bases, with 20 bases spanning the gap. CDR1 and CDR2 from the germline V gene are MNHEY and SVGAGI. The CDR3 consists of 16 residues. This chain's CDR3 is CASSYWGDPRGNEQYF. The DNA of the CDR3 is TGTGCCAGCAGTTATTGGGGCGACCCCCGGGGCAACGAGCAGTACTTC.

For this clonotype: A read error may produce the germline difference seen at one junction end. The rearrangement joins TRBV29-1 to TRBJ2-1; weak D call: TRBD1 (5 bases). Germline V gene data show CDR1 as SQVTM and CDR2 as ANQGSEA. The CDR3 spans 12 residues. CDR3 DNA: TGCAGCGTGCTAAGTCTGGACAAGGAGCAGTTCTTC. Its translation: CSVLSLDKEQFF.